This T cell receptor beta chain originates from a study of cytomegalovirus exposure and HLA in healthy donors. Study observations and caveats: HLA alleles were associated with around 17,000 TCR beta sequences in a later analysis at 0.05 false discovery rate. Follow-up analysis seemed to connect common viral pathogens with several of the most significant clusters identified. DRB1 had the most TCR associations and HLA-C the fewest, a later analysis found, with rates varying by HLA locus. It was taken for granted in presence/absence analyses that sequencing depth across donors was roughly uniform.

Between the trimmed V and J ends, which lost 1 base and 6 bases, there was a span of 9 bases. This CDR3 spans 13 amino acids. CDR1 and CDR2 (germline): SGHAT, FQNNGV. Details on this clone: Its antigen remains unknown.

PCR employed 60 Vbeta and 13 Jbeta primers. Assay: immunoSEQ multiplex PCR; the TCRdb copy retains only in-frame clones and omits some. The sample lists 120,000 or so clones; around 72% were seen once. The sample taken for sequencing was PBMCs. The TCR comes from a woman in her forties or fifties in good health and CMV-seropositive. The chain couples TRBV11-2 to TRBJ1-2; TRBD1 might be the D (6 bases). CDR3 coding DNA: TGTGCCAGCAGCTTAGGACAGGCCGATGGCTACACCTTC. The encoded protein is CASSLGQADGYTF.